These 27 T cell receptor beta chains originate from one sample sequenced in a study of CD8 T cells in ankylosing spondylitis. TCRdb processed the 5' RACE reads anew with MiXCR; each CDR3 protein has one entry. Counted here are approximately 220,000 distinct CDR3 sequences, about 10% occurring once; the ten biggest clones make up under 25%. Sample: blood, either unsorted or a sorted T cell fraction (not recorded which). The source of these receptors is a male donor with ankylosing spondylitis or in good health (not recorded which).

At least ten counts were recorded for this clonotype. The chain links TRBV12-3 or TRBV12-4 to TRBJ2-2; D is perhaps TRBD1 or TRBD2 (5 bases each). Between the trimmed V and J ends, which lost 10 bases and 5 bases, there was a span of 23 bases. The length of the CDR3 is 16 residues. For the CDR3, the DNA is TGTGCCACCGACGACTGGGACCGCGAGGGAACCGGGGAGCTGTTTTTT. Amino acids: CATDDWDREGTGELFF.

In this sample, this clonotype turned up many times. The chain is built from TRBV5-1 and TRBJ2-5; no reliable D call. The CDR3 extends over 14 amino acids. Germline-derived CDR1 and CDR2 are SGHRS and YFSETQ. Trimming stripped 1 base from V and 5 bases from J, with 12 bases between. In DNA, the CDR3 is TGCGCCAGCAGCTTGTTCGGTTCGAGGGAGACCCAGTACTTC. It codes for CASSLFGSRETQYF.

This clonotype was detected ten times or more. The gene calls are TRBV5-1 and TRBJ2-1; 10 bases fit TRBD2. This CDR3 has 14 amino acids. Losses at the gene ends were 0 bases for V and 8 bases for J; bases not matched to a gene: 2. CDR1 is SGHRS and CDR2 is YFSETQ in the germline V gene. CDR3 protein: CASSLGLAGDEQFF. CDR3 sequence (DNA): TGCGCCAGCAGCTTGGGTCTAGCGGGGGATGAGCAGTTCTTC.

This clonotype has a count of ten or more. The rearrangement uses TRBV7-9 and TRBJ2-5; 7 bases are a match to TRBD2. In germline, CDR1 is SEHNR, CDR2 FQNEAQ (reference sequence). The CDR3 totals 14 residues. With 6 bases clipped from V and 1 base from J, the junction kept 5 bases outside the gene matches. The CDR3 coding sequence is TGTGCCAGCAGGGCTAGCGGTTTCCAAGAGACCCAGTACTTC. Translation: CASRASGFQETQYF.

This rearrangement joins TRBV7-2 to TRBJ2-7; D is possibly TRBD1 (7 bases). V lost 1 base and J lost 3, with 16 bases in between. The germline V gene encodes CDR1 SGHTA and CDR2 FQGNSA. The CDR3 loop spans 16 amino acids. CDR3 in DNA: TGTGCCAGCAGCTTAGGCGGTGGCCAGGGGGGCTACGAGCAGTACTTC. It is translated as CASSLGGGQGGYEQYF.

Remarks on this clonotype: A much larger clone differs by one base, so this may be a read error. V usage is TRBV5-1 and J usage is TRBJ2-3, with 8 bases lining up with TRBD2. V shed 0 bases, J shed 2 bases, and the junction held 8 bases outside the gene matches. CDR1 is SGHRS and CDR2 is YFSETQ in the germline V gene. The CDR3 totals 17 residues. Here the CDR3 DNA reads TGCGCCAGCAGCTTGGTGGCGGCGGGGGGCCACACAGATACGCAGTATTTT. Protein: CASSLVAAGGHTDTQYF.

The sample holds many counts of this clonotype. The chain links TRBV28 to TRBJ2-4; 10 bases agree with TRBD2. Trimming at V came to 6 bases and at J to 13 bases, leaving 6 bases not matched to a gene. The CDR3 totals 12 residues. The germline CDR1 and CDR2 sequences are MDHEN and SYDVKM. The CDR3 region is CASSAAGGPQYF. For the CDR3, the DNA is TGTGCCAGCAGCGCAGCGGGGGGGCCCCAGTACTTC.

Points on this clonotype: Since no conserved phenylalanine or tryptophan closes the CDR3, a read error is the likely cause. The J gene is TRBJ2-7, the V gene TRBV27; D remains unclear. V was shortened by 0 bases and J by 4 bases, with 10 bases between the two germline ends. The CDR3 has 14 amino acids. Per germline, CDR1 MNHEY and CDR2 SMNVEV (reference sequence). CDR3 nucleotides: TGTGCCAGCAGTTTATCCGGCCGCACATACGAGCAGTACATC. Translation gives CASSLSGRTYEQYI.

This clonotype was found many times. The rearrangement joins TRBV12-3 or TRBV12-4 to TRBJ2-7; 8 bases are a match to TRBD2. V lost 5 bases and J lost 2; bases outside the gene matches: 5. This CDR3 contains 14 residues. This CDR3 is CASSPGLAPYEQYF. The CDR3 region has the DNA TGTGCCAGCAGTCCCGGACTAGCACCCTACGAGCAGTACTTC.

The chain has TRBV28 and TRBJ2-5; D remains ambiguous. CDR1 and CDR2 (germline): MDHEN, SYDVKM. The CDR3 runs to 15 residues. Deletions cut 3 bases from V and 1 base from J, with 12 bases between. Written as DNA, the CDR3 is TGTGCCAGCAGTTTCGGGCCAAACCCCCAAGAGACCCAGTACTTC. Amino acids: CASSFGPNPQETQYF.

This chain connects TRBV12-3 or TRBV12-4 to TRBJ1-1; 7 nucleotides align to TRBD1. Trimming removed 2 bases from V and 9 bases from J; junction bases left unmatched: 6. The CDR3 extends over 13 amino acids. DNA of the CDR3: TGTGCCAGCAGTTTATCCCCGGGACAGAAAGCTTTCTTT. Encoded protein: CASSLSPGQKAFF.

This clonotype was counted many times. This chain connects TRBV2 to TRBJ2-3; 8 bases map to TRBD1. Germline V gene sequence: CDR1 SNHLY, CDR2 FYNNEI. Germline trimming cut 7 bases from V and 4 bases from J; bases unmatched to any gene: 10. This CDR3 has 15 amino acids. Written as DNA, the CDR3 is TGTGCCAGCAAGGGACAGGTCGATGGGGCAGATACGCAGTATTTT. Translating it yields CASKGQVDGADTQYF.

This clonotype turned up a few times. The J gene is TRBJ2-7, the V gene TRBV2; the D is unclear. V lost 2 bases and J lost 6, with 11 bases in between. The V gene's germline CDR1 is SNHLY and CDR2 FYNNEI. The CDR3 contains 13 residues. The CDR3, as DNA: TGTGCCAGCAGTGAAATGTTGGGTGTCGAGCAGTACTTC. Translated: CASSEMLGVEQYF. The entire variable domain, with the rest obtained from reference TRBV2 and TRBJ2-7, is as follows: EPEVTQTPSHQVTQMGQEVILRCVPISNHLYFYWYRQILGQKVEFLVSFYNNEISEKSEIFDDQFSVERPDGSNFTLKIRSTKLEDSAMYFCASSEMLGVEQYFGPGTRLTVT.

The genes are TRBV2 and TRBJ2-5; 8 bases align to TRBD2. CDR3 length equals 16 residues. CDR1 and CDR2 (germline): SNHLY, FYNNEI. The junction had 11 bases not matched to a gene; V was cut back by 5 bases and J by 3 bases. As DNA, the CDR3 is TGTGCCAGCAGTAAACTTCCGGGACTAGGGGAAGAGACCCAGTACTTC. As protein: CASSKLPGLGEETQYF.

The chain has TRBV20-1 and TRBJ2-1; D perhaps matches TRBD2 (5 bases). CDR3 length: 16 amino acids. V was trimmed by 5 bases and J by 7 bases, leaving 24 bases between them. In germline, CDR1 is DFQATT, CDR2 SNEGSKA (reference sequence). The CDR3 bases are TGCAGTGCTGGTGGGCCGGGGAGCCCGAAAACTAATGAGCAGTTCTTC. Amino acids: CSAGGPGSPKTNEQFF.

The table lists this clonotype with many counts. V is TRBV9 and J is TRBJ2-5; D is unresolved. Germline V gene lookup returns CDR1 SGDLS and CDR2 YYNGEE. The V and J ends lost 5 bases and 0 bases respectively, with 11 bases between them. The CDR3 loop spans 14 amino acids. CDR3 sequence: CASRYNAYQETQYF. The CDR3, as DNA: TGTGCCAGCAGATACAACGCGTACCAAGAGACCCAGTACTTC.

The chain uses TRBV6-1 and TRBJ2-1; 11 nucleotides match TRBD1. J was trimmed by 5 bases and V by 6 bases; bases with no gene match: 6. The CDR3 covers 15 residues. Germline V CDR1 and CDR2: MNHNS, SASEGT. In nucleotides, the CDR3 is TGTGCCAGCAGGTGGGACAGGGGGGTCGACAATGAGCAGTTCTTC. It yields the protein CASRWDRGVDNEQFF.

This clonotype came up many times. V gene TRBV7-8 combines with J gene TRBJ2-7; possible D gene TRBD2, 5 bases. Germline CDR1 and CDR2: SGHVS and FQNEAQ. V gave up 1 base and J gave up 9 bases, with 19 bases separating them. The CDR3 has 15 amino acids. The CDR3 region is CASSLEGVQAGGQYF. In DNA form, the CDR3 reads TGTGCCAGCAGCTTAGAAGGTGTCCAGGCAGGAGGGCAGTACTTC.

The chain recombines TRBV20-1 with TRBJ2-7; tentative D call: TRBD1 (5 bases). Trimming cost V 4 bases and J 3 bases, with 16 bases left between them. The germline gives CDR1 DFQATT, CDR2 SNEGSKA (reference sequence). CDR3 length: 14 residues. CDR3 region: CSAIRAGLYYEQYF. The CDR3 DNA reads TGCAGTGCTATTAGGGCAGGGCTCTACTACGAGCAGTACTTC.

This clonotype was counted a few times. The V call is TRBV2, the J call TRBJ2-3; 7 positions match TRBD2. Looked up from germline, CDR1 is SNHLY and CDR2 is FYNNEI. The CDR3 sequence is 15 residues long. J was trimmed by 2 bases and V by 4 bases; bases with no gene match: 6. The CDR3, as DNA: TGTGCCAGCAGTGTTCTTCGGGGGGTCACAGATACGCAGTATTTT. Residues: CASSVLRGVTDTQYF.

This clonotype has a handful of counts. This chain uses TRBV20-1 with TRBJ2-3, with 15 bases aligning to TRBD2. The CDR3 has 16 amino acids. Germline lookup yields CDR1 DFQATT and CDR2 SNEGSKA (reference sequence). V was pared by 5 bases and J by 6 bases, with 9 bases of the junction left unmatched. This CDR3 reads CSAFPGLAGGLDTQYF. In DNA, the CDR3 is TGCAGTGCTTTTCCTGGACTAGCGGGGGGGTTGGATACGCAGTATTTT.

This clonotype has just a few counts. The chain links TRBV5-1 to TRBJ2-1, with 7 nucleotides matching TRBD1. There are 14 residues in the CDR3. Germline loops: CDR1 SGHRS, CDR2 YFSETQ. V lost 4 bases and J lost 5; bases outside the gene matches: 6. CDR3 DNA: TGCGCCAGCAGCCAAGGACAGGCCCACAATGAGCAGTTCTTC. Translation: CASSQGQAHNEQFF. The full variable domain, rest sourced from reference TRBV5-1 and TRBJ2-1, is KAGVTQTPRYLIKTRGQQVTLSCSPISGHRSVSWYQQTPGQGLQFLFEYFSETQRNKGNFPGRFSGRQFSNSRSEMNVSTLELGDSALYLCASSQGQAHNEQFFGPGTRLTVL.

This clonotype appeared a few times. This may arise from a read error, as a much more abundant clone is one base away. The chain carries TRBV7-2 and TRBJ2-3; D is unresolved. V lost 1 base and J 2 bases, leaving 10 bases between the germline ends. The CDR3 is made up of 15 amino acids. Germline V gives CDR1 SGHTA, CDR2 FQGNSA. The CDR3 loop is CASSLVVGPTDTQYF. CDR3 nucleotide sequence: TGTGCCAGCAGCTTAGTGGTCGGACCCACAGATACGCAGTATTTT. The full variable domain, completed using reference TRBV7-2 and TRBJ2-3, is GAGVSQSPSNKVTEKGKDVELRCDPISGHTALYWYRQSLGQGLEFLIYFQGNSAPDKSGLPSDRFSAERTGGSVSTLTIQRTQQEDSAVYLCASSLVVGPTDTQYFGPGTRLTVL.

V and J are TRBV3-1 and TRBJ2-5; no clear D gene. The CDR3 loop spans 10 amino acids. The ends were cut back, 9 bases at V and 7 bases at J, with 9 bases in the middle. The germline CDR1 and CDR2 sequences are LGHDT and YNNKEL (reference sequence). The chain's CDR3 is CASSSVTQYF. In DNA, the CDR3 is TGTGCCAGTAGTAGTGTGACCCAGTACTTC.

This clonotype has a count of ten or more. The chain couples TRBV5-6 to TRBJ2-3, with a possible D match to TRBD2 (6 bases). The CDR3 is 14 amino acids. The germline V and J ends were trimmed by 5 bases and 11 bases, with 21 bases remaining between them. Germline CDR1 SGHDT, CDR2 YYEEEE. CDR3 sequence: CASRTGTLGGEQYF. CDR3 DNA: TGTGCCAGCAGGACCGGGACTCTAGGAGGGGAGCAGTATTTT.

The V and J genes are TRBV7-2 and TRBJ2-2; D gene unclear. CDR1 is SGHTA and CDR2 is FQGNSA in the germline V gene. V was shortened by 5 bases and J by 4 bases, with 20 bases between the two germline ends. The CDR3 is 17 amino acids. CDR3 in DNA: TGTGCCAGCAGCCTTGACGCCCTCCCAGACCCCACCGGGGAGCTGTTTTTT. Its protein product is CASSLDALPDPTGELFF.

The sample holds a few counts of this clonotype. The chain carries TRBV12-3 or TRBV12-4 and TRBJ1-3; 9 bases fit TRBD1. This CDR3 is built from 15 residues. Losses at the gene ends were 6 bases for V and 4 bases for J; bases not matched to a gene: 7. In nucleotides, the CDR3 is TGTGCCAGCAGCTCAGGACAGGGGACAGGAAACACCATATATTTT. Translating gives CASSSGQGTGNTIYF.